One sample yielded the 29 T cell receptor beta chains listed below, sequenced in a study of blood T cell repertoires in COVID-19. TCRdb's copy holds only in-frame clones and misses some; the assay was immunoSEQ multiplex PCR. This table holds 80,000 to 100,000 clones, under 80% found once. Sequenced sample: peripheral blood. These receptors were collected from a man between 65 and 80 years old with COVID-19, enrolled during active disease.

Only a few counts were recorded for this clone. CDR3: CASSRPSGKVTGELFF. CDR3 sequence (DNA): TGTGCCAGCAGCCGCCCAAGCGGGAAAGTCACCGGGGAGCTGTTTTTT. V usage is TRBV6-2 or TRBV6-3 and J usage is TRBJ2-2; 7 bases are a match to TRBD2. Germline CDR1 is MNHEY and CDR2 is SVGEGT. With V trimmed by 6 bases and J by 4 bases, 11 bases remained unmatched. The CDR3 runs 16 residues.

The chain combines TRBV7-2 with TRBJ2-7, with 9 positions matching TRBD2. This CDR3 is built from 16 residues. V shed 1 base, J shed 0 bases, and the junction held 4 bases outside the gene matches. Germline-derived CDR1 and CDR2 are SGHTA and FQGNSA. The CDR3 DNA reads TGTGCCAGCAGCTTAGGGGGACTAGCCCTCTCCTACGAGCAGTACTTC. As protein: CASSLGGLALSYEQYF. The variable domain in full, completed from reference TRBV7-2 and TRBJ2-7, reads GAGVSQSPSNKVTEKGKDVELRCDPISGHTALYWYRQSLGQGLEFLIYFQGNSAPDKSGLPSDRFSAERTGGSVSTLTIQRTQQEDSAVYLCASSLGGLALSYEQYFGPGTRLTVT.

V usage is TRBV4-3 and J usage is TRBJ2-7; D is unclear. The germline V gene has CDR1 LGHNA and CDR2 YSLEER. The V and J ends lost 1 base and 3 bases respectively, with 13 bases between them. CDR3 length: 15 residues. The CDR3 protein is CASSQGEAKYYEQYF. In nucleotides, the CDR3 is TGCGCCAGCAGCCAAGGCGAGGCGAAATACTACGAGCAGTACTTC.

The count of this clone is one. The CDR3 DNA reads as TGTGCCAGTAGTATTGCAATATTCAGCTATGGCTACACCTTC. It specifies CASSIAIFSYGYTF. This chain joins TRBV19 and TRBJ1-2; D is ambiguous. The V end was cut by 3 bases, the J end by 4 bases, with 12 bases between. The CDR3 is 14 residues long. Germline CDR1 reads LNHDA; CDR2 reads SQIVND (reference sequence).

This chain connects TRBV6-6 to TRBJ1-2, with a weak D call TRBD1 (5 bases). V lost 11 bases and J lost 6, with 16 bases in between. This CDR3 spans 12 amino acids. Germline loops: CDR1 MNHNY, CDR2 SVGAGI (reference sequence). CDR3 residues: CALGQGTDGYTF. In DNA form, the CDR3 reads TGTGCCCTTGGGCAGGGCACGGATGGCTACACCTTC.

The chain carries TRBV27 and TRBJ1-5; D perhaps matches TRBD1 (6 bases). The CDR3 totals 14 residues. Germline-derived CDR1 and CDR2 are MNHEY and SMNVEV (reference sequence). V lost 5 bases to trimming and J lost 0 bases, with 8 bases between them. CDR3 residues: CASSQGTSNQPQHF. The CDR3 DNA follows: TGTGCCAGCAGTCAGGGGACTAGCAATCAGCCCCAGCATTTT.

This chain connects TRBV11-3 to TRBJ1-1; weak D call: TRBD1 (5 bases). Trimming took 8 bases from V and 5 from J, leaving 12 bases between them. The CDR3 has 12 amino acids. Germline V gene data show CDR1 as SGHNT and CDR2 as YENEEA. For the CDR3, the DNA is TGTGCCAGCGGCATGGGGGGAACTGAAGCTTTCTTT. Translated: CASGMGGTEAFF.

This clone was seen a few times. CDR3 amino acids: CASSRGLAGGRDNEQFF. The CDR3 DNA sequence: TGTGCCAGCAGCCGAGGACTAGCGGGAGGAAGGGACAATGAGCAGTTCTTC. The J gene is TRBJ2-1, the V gene TRBV4-2, with 14 bases lining up with TRBD2. The CDR3 contains 17 residues. Germline trimming cut 4 bases from V and 5 bases from J; bases unmatched to any gene: 7. Germline loops: CDR1 LGHNA, CDR2 YNFKEQ.

The chain links TRBV9 to TRBJ2-1; the D gene is possibly TRBD2 (6 bases). Trimming took 4 bases from V and 4 from J, leaving 9 bases between them. CDR3 length: 13 amino acids. CDR1 and CDR2 (germline): SGDLS, YYNGEE. CDR3 loop: CASSLGLYNEQFF. The DNA for the CDR3 is TGTGCCAGCAGCTTGGGACTTTACAATGAGCAGTTCTTC.

V usage is TRBV20-1 and J usage is TRBJ2-1; 14 bases line up with TRBD2. V lost 6 bases, J lost 1 base, and 11 bases stayed unmatched. The V gene's germline CDR1 is DFQATT and CDR2 SNEGSKA (reference sequence). There are 18 residues in the CDR3. DNA of the CDR3: TGCAGTGCGAGTAGACTAGCGGGAGGGAGTGGGTCCTACAATGAGCAGTTCTTC. It encodes CSASRLAGGSGSYNEQFF.

The DNA for the CDR3 is TGTGCCAGCAGCGTAGACCTCTCACCTAGCTATGGCTACACCTTC. Protein product: CASSVDLSPSYGYTF. J is TRBJ1-2 and V is TRBV9, with D unresolved. The CDR3 is 15 amino acids. The germline V gene has CDR1 SGDLS and CDR2 YYNGEE. V was shortened by 0 bases and J by 4 bases, with 13 bases between the two germline ends.

V and J are TRBV18 and TRBJ1-5, with D perhaps matching TRBD1 (5 bases). This CDR3 spans 16 amino acids. V was shortened by 4 bases and J by 0 bases, with 13 bases between the two germline ends. Per the germline V gene, CDR1 is KGHSH and CDR2 is LQKENI. CDR3 amino acids: CASSQKTAYSNQPQHF. The CDR3 DNA sequence: TGTGCCAGCTCACAGAAGACAGCGTATAGCAATCAGCCCCAGCATTTT.

This chain connects TRBV7-2 to TRBJ2-2; 8 bases match TRBD1. V dropped 3 bases and J dropped 7; count of bases not matched to a gene: 7. The CDR3 extends over 15 amino acids. Germline CDR1 SGHTA, CDR2 FQGNSA. CDR3 sequence: CASSFDRGSFGELFF. CDR3 in DNA: TGTGCCAGCAGCTTTGACAGGGGATCTTTCGGGGAGCTGTTTTTT.

This chain connects TRBV19 to TRBJ1-6, with 8 bases matching TRBD1. Germline V gene data show CDR1 as LNHDA and CDR2 as SQIVND (reference sequence). Trimming at V came to 5 bases and at J to 7 bases, leaving 10 bases not matched to a gene. The CDR3 has 16 amino acids. The CDR3 DNA reads TGTGCCAGTAGTGTTACAGGGGGTGGAGGAAATTCACCCCTCCACTTT. It encodes CASSVTGGGGNSPLHF. Using reference TRBV19 and TRBJ1-6 for the parts outside the CDR3, the full variable domain is DGGITQSPKYLFRKEGQNVTLSCEQNLNHDAMYWYRQDPGQGLRLIYYSQIVNDFQKGDIAEGYSVSREKKESFPLTVTSAQKNPTAFYLCASSVTGGGGNSPLHFGNGTRLTVT.

V is TRBV7-9 and J is TRBJ1-1, with 7 positions matching TRBD1. Trimming took 1 base from V and 4 from J; bases not matched to a gene: 6. Germline-derived CDR1 and CDR2 are SEHNR and FQNEAQ (reference sequence). The CDR3 has 15 amino acids. The CDR3 region is CASSLGSQGGTEAFF. CDR3 sequence (DNA): TGTGCCAGCAGCTTAGGGTCCCAGGGGGGCACTGAAGCTTTCTTT.

The CDR3 reads CASSQEAGRIAFWKPYEQYF. CDR3 DNA sequence: TGCGCCAGCAGCCAAGAGGCGGGTAGGATAGCTTTCTGGAAACCCTACGAGCAGTACTTC. The rearrangement uses TRBV4-3 and TRBJ2-7; tentatively, D is TRBD2 (5 bases). The CDR3 loop spans 20 amino acids. V lost 0 bases to trimming and J lost 2 bases, with 26 bases between them. Per germline, CDR1 LGHNA and CDR2 YSLEER.

V is TRBV27 and J is TRBJ1-2; no firm D call. Germline assignment: CDR1 MNHEY and CDR2 SMNVEV (reference sequence). The ends were cut back, 3 bases at V and 2 bases at J, with 13 bases in the middle. This CDR3 spans 15 amino acids. The CDR3 loop is CASSLEYSQNYGYTF. CDR3 bases: TGTGCCAGCAGTTTGGAGTATTCTCAGAACTATGGCTACACCTTC.

The sample holds a few counts of this clone. V usage is TRBV7-2 and J usage is TRBJ2-7; tentative D call: TRBD1 (6 bases). The CDR3 has 15 amino acids. Germline V gene lookup returns CDR1 SGHTA and CDR2 FQGNSA. Between the trimmed V and J ends, which lost 2 bases and 2 bases, there was a span of 13 bases. The CDR3 sequence is CASSLQGSTTYEQYF. CDR3 bases: TGTGCCAGCAGCTTACAGGGGTCGACTACCTACGAGCAGTACTTC.

This clone was observed a single time. The chain joins TRBV6-5 to TRBJ1-3; 7 bases line up with TRBD1. The germline gives CDR1 MNHEY, CDR2 SVGAGI. After removal of 5 bases from V and 1 base from J, the junction contained 5 bases not matched to a gene. The CDR3 totals 15 residues. CDR3 DNA sequence: TGTGCCAGCAGTCTTGAGACAGGGTCTGGAAACACCATATATTTT. It translates to CASSLETGSGNTIYF.

The J gene is TRBJ1-2, the V gene TRBV9; 7 bases line up with TRBD1. V dropped 4 bases and J dropped 2; count of bases not matched to a gene: 5. The CDR3 sequence is 14 residues long. The V gene's germline CDR1 is SGDLS and CDR2 YYNGEE. The CDR3 sequence: CASSPSGQNYGYTF. As DNA, the CDR3 is TGTGCCAGCAGCCCGTCGGGACAGAACTATGGCTACACCTTC.

The rearrangement uses TRBV2 and TRBJ1-1, with D possibly TRBD1 on 6 matching bases. CDR1 is SNHLY, CDR2 FYNNEI, per germline. Trimming removed 10 bases at V and 0 bases at J, with 12 bases between. The CDR3 totals 13 residues. CDR3 DNA sequence: TGTGCCACGACCACAGGGTTGAACACTGAAGCTTTCTTT. Protein: CATTTGLNTEAFF.

The genes are TRBV27 and TRBJ2-5; D is ambiguous. This CDR3 has 15 amino acids. The germline V gene encodes CDR1 MNHEY and CDR2 SMNVEV (reference sequence). V was clipped by 5 bases and J by 7 bases, with 20 bases between them. The CDR3 sequence: CASSPSLALYGTQYF. CDR3 nucleotides: TGTGCCAGCAGTCCTAGTTTGGCTCTATATGGGACCCAGTACTTC.

The V gene is TRBV19, the J gene TRBJ1-4, with no clear D. The CDR3 is 16 residues long. Per germline, CDR1 LNHDA and CDR2 SQIVND (reference sequence). V was trimmed by 5 bases and J by 6 bases, leaving 19 bases between them. The CDR3 nucleotides are TGTGCCAGTAGTCCTTACCACGTCTTGAGGCATGAAAAACTGTTTTTT. Its protein is CASSPYHVLRHEKLFF.

The V gene is TRBV5-4, the J gene TRBJ2-3; 10 nucleotides match TRBD1. Germline CDR1 SGHNT, CDR2 YYREEE (reference sequence). V dropped 4 bases and J dropped 3; count of bases not matched to a gene: 8. The CDR3 has 16 amino acids. CDR3 nucleotide sequence: TGTGCCAGCAGCGATCGACAGGGGGCGAGGACAGATACGCAGTATTTT. As protein: CASSDRQGARTDTQYF.

CDR3 DNA sequence: TGTGCCAGCAGTTCCCCAGGGGTGGCCGGGGAGCTGTTTTTT. It specifies CASSSPGVAGELFF. This chain links TRBV27 with TRBJ2-2, with D maybe TRBD1 (6 bases). The V end was cut by 4 bases, the J end by 6 bases, with 12 bases between. Germline V lookup: CDR1 MNHEY, CDR2 SMNVEV (reference sequence). CDR3 length: 14 residues.

V and J are TRBV28 and TRBJ1-1; maybe TRBD1 (5 bases). V gave up 7 bases and J gave up 5 bases, with 14 bases separating them. This CDR3 contains 13 residues. Germline CDR1 is MDHEN and CDR2 is SYDVKM. This CDR3 reads CASNGTPGTEAFF. The CDR3 DNA is TGTGCCAGCAACGGGACTCCGGGTACTGAAGCTTTCTTT.

This sequence joins TRBV18 and TRBJ1-2; 8 bases are shared with TRBD1. This CDR3 is 13 amino acids long. The V and J ends lost 3 bases and 3 bases, in that order; junction bases with no gene match: 0. The germline CDR1 and CDR2 sequences are KGHSH and LQKENI. The CDR3 nucleotides are TGTGCCAGCTCACCGGACAGGGACTATGGCTACACCTTC. The encoded protein is CASSPDRDYGYTF.

This clone has just a few counts. V usage is TRBV6-5 and J usage is TRBJ2-7; no definite D call. Germline assignment: CDR1 MNHEY and CDR2 SVGAGI. The CDR3 extends over 13 amino acids. V lost 5 bases and J lost 0, with 8 bases in between. This CDR3 is CASSQSLSYEQYF. For the CDR3, the DNA is TGTGCCAGCAGTCAGTCCCTCTCCTACGAGCAGTACTTC.

This rearrangement joins TRBV5-6 to TRBJ2-2, with 9 bases that match TRBD2. The CDR3 runs 15 residues. Germline V CDR1 and CDR2: SGHDT, YYEEEE. The ends lost 2 bases at V and 3 bases at J; junction bases unmatched: 2. The CDR3 sequence is CASSFLAGDTGELFF. The DNA of the CDR3 is TGTGCCAGCAGCTTCTTAGCGGGAGACACCGGGGAGCTGTTTTTT.